This section outlines one T cell receptor (beta chain) sequence together with its context. No antigen is known for it. The sample belongs to a study of OX40 agonist ivuxolimab in advanced cancers. The wider study: Dose-escalation subjects each had hepatocellular carcinoma, melanoma, renal cell or head and neck cancer. Findings and limits, study-wide: Expanded clones were, on average, more numerous among CD8+ T cells than CD4+. There were also nonresponders showing low normalized T-cell clonal expansion.

The J segment lost 9 bases and the V segment lost 9 bases, leaving 11 bases of the junction unmatched. Germline V CDR1 and CDR2: LNHDA, SQIVND (reference sequence). The CDR3 sequence is 15 residues long. Some clones are missing from TCRdb's copy, which holds only in-frame ones; the method was immunoSEQ multiplex PCR. The top ten clones hold less than 5% of a sample with about 79,000 clones, 88% of them seen once. The receptor was derived from an adult with an advanced solid tumor such as melanoma, head and neck, liver or kidney cancer. The V and J genes are TRBV19 and TRBJ2-1; 13 bases agree with TRBD2. Sequences were derived from CD4+ or CD8+ T cells sorted from blood, sampled in a trial of the OX40 agonist ivuxolimab. The CDR3 sequence: CASSAGLAGSSEQFF. CDR3 nucleotide sequence: TGTGCCAGCTCCGCGGGACTAGCGGGAAGCAGTGAGCAGTTCTTC.